Shown below are 27 T cell receptor beta chains from a single sample sequenced in a study of cytomegalovirus exposure and HLA in healthy donors. Use of 60 Vbeta and 13 Jbeta primers characterized the PCR. Clones were read by immunoSEQ multiplex PCR, and TCRdb kept only the in-frame ones, dropping some. The sample contains 150,000 or so clones, around 84% of which appear only once. Sequences were obtained from PBMCs. The receptors shown here come from a man between 45 and 60 years old in good health and CMV-seronegative.

V usage is TRBV5-1 and J usage is TRBJ2-1; 12 bases are shared with TRBD2. The V segment lost 3 bases and the J segment 10 bases; nucleotides outside the gene matches: 5. The CDR3 is 14 residues long. Germline loops: CDR1 SGHRS, CDR2 YFSETQ. This CDR3 reads CASSSGLAGVEQFF. The DNA for the CDR3 is TGCGCCAGCAGCTCGGGACTAGCGGGTGTCGAGCAGTTCTTC. Filled out from reference TRBV5-1 and TRBJ2-1, the complete variable domain reads KAGVTQTPRYLIKTRGQQVTLSCSPISGHRSVSWYQQTPGQGLQFLFEYFSETQRNKGNFPGRFSGRQFSNSRSEMNVSTLELGDSALYLCASSSGLAGVEQFFGPGTRLTVL.

The chain is built from TRBV5-6 and TRBJ1-1; the match to TRBD1 covers 8 bases. CDR1 and CDR2 (germline): SGHDT, YYEEEE. The CDR3 runs to 17 residues. V lost 4 bases to trimming and J lost 4 bases; unmatched junction nucleotides: 15. This CDR3 is CASSPEETGAGGTEAFF. The CDR3 bases are TGTGCCAGCAGCCCGGAGGAGACAGGGGCTGGGGGCACTGAAGCTTTCTTT.

This clone was detected only a few times. The rearrangement links TRBV10-3 to TRBJ1-4; TRBD1 matches 8 bases. Germline assignment: CDR1 ENHRY and CDR2 SYGVKD. The J segment lost 0 bases and the V segment lost 6 bases, leaving 6 bases of the junction unmatched. There are 16 residues in the CDR3. The CDR3 region is CAISETGVATNEKLFF. CDR3 in DNA: TGTGCCATCAGCGAGACAGGGGTCGCAACTAATGAAAAACTGTTTTTT.

This chain connects TRBV6-5 to TRBJ2-1; possibly TRBD2 for D (7 bases). In germline, CDR1 is MNHEY, CDR2 SVGAGI. The V end lost 6 bases, the J end lost 9 bases, and 12 bases lay between the germline ends. The CDR3 runs 12 residues. CDR3 region: CASSLRGGEQFF. CDR3 nucleotide sequence: TGTGCCAGCAGCTTAAGGGGGGGTGAGCAGTTCTTC.

This clone was detected a few times. The rearrangement joins TRBV5-6 to TRBJ2-7; 10 bases are a match to TRBD1. This CDR3 comprises 16 residues. The germline V gene encodes CDR1 SGHDT and CDR2 YYEEEE. V shed 0 bases and J 3 bases; nucleotides not matched to a gene: 6. CDR3 residues: CASSLALGQGHYEQYF. DNA for the CDR3: TGTGCCAGCAGCTTGGCCTTGGGACAGGGGCACTACGAGCAGTACTTC.

The V call is TRBV19, the J call TRBJ2-2, with TRBD1 identical over 10 bases. V was clipped by 7 bases and J by 7 bases; unmatched bases: 6. The CDR3 length is 14 residues. Germline lookup yields CDR1 LNHDA and CDR2 SQIVND (reference sequence). CDR3 protein: CASTPGQGFGELFF. The CDR3 nucleotides read TGTGCCAGTACCCCGGGACAGGGGTTCGGGGAGCTGTTTTTT.

The chain employs TRBV11-3 and TRBJ2-2; D unclear. This CDR3 spans 14 amino acids. CDR1 is SGHNT, CDR2 YENEEA, per germline. V was trimmed by 4 bases and J by 1 base, leaving 7 bases between them. CDR3 sequence: CASSSGGNTGELFF. The CDR3 coding sequence is TGTGCCAGCAGCTCCGGCGGGAACACCGGGGAGCTGTTTTTT.

This chain links TRBV9 with TRBJ1-5; 7 bases are shared with TRBD1. V shed 4 bases, J shed 6 bases, and the junction held 7 bases outside the gene matches. Per the germline V gene, CDR1 is SGDLS and CDR2 is YYNGEE. CDR3 length: 14 amino acids. CDR3 sequence (DNA): TGTGCCAGCAGCAAGGGACAGAGGTCTCAGCCCCAGCATTTT. Its protein is CASSKGQRSQPQHF.

The chain links TRBV2 to TRBJ2-6; D gene unclear. The CDR3 consists of 16 residues. Looked up from germline, CDR1 is SNHLY and CDR2 is FYNNEI. The germline V and J ends were trimmed by 6 bases and 0 bases, with 12 bases remaining between them. CDR3 sequence: CASSQAVVSGANVLTF. For the CDR3, the DNA is TGTGCCAGCAGCCAAGCCGTGGTCTCTGGGGCCAACGTCCTGACTTTC.

The J gene is TRBJ1-5, the V gene TRBV4-1; D uncertain. This CDR3 is 13 amino acids long. Trimming pared 0 bases from V and 3 bases from J, leaving 3 bases between. Germline V gives CDR1 MGHRA, CDR2 YSYEKL. CDR3 amino acids: CASSQEYNQPQHF. The CDR3 nucleotides are TGCGCCAGCAGCCAAGAGTACAATCAGCCCCAGCATTTT.

This chain connects TRBV7-9 to TRBJ2-1; TRBD1 aligns across 8 bases. J was trimmed by 8 bases and V by 11 bases; bases with no gene match: 8. The CDR3 totals 12 residues. Germline V gene sequence: CDR1 SEHNR, CDR2 FQNEAQ (reference sequence). The CDR3 loop reads CAVQGAGDEQFF. The CDR3 DNA follows: TGTGCCGTTCAGGGGGCTGGCGATGAGCAGTTCTTC.

The J gene is TRBJ2-1, the V gene TRBV5-4; D possibly corresponds to TRBD2 (6 bases). V was cut by 4 bases and J by 7 bases, with 12 bases left in between. This CDR3 is 13 amino acids long. Germline V lookup: CDR1 SGHNT, CDR2 YYREEE (reference sequence). The CDR3: CASSPRAGNEQFF. In nucleotides, the CDR3 is TGTGCCAGCAGCCCGAGGGCGGGGAATGAGCAGTTCTTC. Combining the CDR3 with reference TRBV5-4 and TRBJ2-1 gives the whole variable domain ETGVTQSPTHLIKTRGQQVTLRCSSQSGHNTVSWYQQALGQGPQFIFQYYREEENGRGNFPPRFSGLQFPNYSSELNVNALELDDSALYLCASSPRAGNEQFFGPGTRLTVL.

The chain employs TRBV6-5 and TRBJ2-7; D is possibly TRBD1 (6 bases). CDR3 length equals 12 residues. Trimming removed 6 bases from V and 2 bases from J, with 8 bases in between. CDR1 and CDR2 (germline): MNHEY, SVGAGI. CDR3 amino acids: CASRDRAYEQYF. Written as DNA, the CDR3 is TGTGCCAGCAGGGACAGAGCCTACGAGCAGTACTTC.

This clone has more than one count but fewer than ten. This chain connects TRBV9 to TRBJ2-2, with a possible D match to TRBD2 (5 bases). Germline V CDR1 and CDR2: SGDLS, YYNGEE. V was trimmed by 5 bases and J by 7 bases, leaving 18 bases between them. This CDR3 comprises 15 residues. Written as DNA, the CDR3 is TGTGCCAGCAGTGAGGGCTCGAGGACTGTCGGGGAGCTGTTTTTT. Translated, it gives CASSEGSRTVGELFF.

This clone was counted once. The chain recombines TRBV19 with TRBJ2-3; the D gene is possibly TRBD2 (5 bases). From germline, CDR1 is LNHDA and CDR2 SQIVND (reference sequence). V dropped 2 bases and J dropped 0 bases, with 12 bases sitting between them. The CDR3 is 16 amino acids. CDR3 protein: CASSIRSGPSTDTQYF. CDR3 coding DNA: TGTGCCAGTAGTATAAGAAGCGGTCCTAGCACAGATACGCAGTATTTT. Together with reference TRBV19 and TRBJ2-3, the CDR3 gives the full variable domain: DGGITQSPKYLFRKEGQNVTLSCEQNLNHDAMYWYRQDPGQGLRLIYYSQIVNDFQKGDIAEGYSVSREKKESFPLTVTSAQKNPTAFYLCASSIRSGPSTDTQYFGPGTRLTVL.

This chain joins TRBV9 and TRBJ2-1, with 8 nucleotides matching TRBD1. Unmatched junction bases numbered 3, after V lost 0 bases and J lost 4 bases. The CDR3 covers 15 residues. Germline-derived CDR1 and CDR2 are SGDLS and YYNGEE. In nucleotides, the CDR3 is TGTGCCAGCAGCGTAGGGACAGGGATATACAATGAGCAGTTCTTC. Translating gives CASSVGTGIYNEQFF.

The rearrangement links TRBV28 to TRBJ2-7; D unresolved. The V gene's germline CDR1 is MDHEN and CDR2 SYDVKM. Trimming took off 7 bases at V and 0 bases at J, with 16 bases between the two ends. CDR3 size: 15 residues. The CDR3 DNA sequence: TGTGCCAGCATGAGGTCCGGGTCAAGCTCCTACGAGCAGTACTTC. This sequence encodes CASMRSGSSSYEQYF. The full variable domain, in which reference TRBV28 and TRBJ2-7 provide the parts outside the CDR3, is DVKVTQSSRYLVKRTGEKVFLECVQDMDHENMFWYRQDPGLGLRLIYFSYDVKMKEKGDIPEGYSVSREKKERFSLILESASTNQTSMYLCASMRSGSSSYEQYFGPGTRLTVT.

The rearrangement joins TRBV5-4 to TRBJ1-2, with D perhaps TRBD1 (5 bases). The CDR3 contains 14 residues. Germline V gives CDR1 SGHNT, CDR2 YYREEE (reference sequence). Trimming stripped 0 bases from V and 2 bases from J, with 8 bases between. CDR3 DNA sequence: TGTGCCAGCAGCTTGGCTGGGGCCAACTATGGCTACACCTTC. Protein: CASSLAGANYGYTF.

This clone was recorded a few times. The genes are TRBV19 and TRBJ1-5; 8 nucleotides line up with TRBD1. V lost 3 bases to trimming and J lost 3 bases; unmatched junction nucleotides: 4. CDR1 and CDR2 from the germline V gene are LNHDA and SQIVND (reference sequence). This CDR3 is built from 15 residues. The CDR3 reads CASSMTGAYNQPQHF. The CDR3 nucleotides are TGTGCCAGTAGTATGACAGGGGCGTACAATCAGCCCCAGCATTTT.

This chain joins TRBV11-2 and TRBJ1-1, with a weak D call TRBD1 (5 bases). Germline V gene sequence: CDR1 SGHAT, CDR2 FQNNGV. The CDR3 extends over 12 amino acids. Trimming shortened V by 5 bases and J by 11 bases, and 15 bases separated the two germline ends. CDR3 nucleotides: TGTGCCAGCAGCCCGCTGGCGGGGCGTGCTTTCTTT. Translating it yields CASSPLAGRAFF.

The V call is TRBV6-5, the J call TRBJ2-3, with 8 bases fitting TRBD2. The CDR3 extends over 13 amino acids. Per the germline V gene, CDR1 is MNHEY and CDR2 is SVGAGI. With V trimmed by 7 bases and J by 8 bases, 8 bases remained unmatched. CDR3 in DNA: TGTGCCAGCACAGCGGGGGCTCTCGGTACGCAGTATTTT. Translating it yields CASTAGALGTQYF.

The chain joins TRBV7-9 to TRBJ2-7, with D possibly matching TRBD1 (5 bases). There are 16 residues in the CDR3. V was cut by 0 bases and J by 4 bases, with 16 bases left in between. Germline assignment: CDR1 SEHNR and CDR2 FQNEAQ (reference sequence). CDR3: CASSLAPGQGVYEQYF. As DNA, the CDR3 is TGTGCCAGCAGCTTAGCGCCGGGTCAGGGTGTTTACGAGCAGTACTTC.

J is TRBJ2-6 and V is TRBV25-1; D perhaps matches TRBD1 (6 bases). The germline V and J ends were trimmed by 4 bases and 0 bases, with 16 bases remaining between them. CDR3 length equals 18 residues. The germline V gene encodes CDR1 MGHDK and CDR2 SYGVNS. The CDR3 DNA reads TGTGCCAGCAGTGGAAGACAGGTTAAGCACTCTGGGGCCAACGTCCTGACTTTC. Amino acid sequence: CASSGRQVKHSGANVLTF.

The J gene is TRBJ1-5, the V gene TRBV12-5; D is undetermined. CDR3 length: 15 amino acids. Trimming removed 5 bases at V and 2 bases at J, with 13 bases between. In germline, CDR1 is LGHNT, CDR2 FRNRAP. The CDR3 region has the DNA TGTGCTAGTGGTCGGTCAGGTCGCGGCAATCAGCCCCAGCATTTT. This gives the protein CASGRSGRGNQPQHF. Complete variable domain (other parts from reference TRBV12-5 and TRBJ1-5): DARVTQTPRHKVTEMGQEVTMRCQPILGHNTVFWYRQTMMQGLELLAYFRNRAPLDDSGMPKDRFSAEMPDATLATLKIQPSEPRDSAVYFCASGRSGRGNQPQHFGDGTRLSIL.

The chain links TRBV5-1 to TRBJ2-2, with 7 bases matching TRBD1. This CDR3 has 16 amino acids. V gave up 1 base and J gave up 6 bases; unmatched junction bases: 9. Germline V gene data show CDR1 as SGHRS and CDR2 as YFSETQ. CDR3 bases: TGCGCCAGCAGCTTGTCCGAGACAGGGTCGGCCGGGGAGCTGTTTTTT. Encoded protein: CASSLSETGSAGELFF. Combining the CDR3 with reference TRBV5-1 and TRBJ2-2 gives the whole variable domain KAGVTQTPRYLIKTRGQQVTLSCSPISGHRSVSWYQQTPGQGLQFLFEYFSETQRNKGNFPGRFSGRQFSNSRSEMNVSTLELGDSALYLCASSLSETGSAGELFFGEGSRLTVL.

The CDR3 DNA is TGTGCCAGCAGTGAACATTCGGGACAGGGGGCCCGTCTCTACGAGCAGTACTTC. The encoded protein is CASSEHSGQGARLYEQYF. This rearrangement joins TRBV6-1 to TRBJ2-7; TRBD1 matches 12 bases. V was pared by 2 bases and J by 3 bases, with 11 bases of the junction left unmatched. CDR3 length equals 18 residues. Per the germline V gene, CDR1 is MNHNS and CDR2 is SASEGT.

This clone has more than one count but fewer than ten. This sequence joins TRBV18 and TRBJ1-1, with TRBD1 matching over 8 bases. V shed 0 bases, J shed 4 bases, and the junction held 4 bases outside the gene matches. Germline values: CDR1 KGHSH, CDR2 LQKENI. The CDR3 is made up of 15 amino acids. CDR3 DNA: TGTGCCAGCTCACCACCGGACAGGGTATTCACTGAAGCTTTCTTT. Translated: CASSPPDRVFTEAFF.